This T cell receptor beta chain was sequenced in a study of blood T cell repertoires in COVID-19. Background on the study: The United States, Italy and Spain supplied acute and convalescent COVID-19 samples. PBMCs, B-cell-depleted T cells, or T cells were the source of the cDNA or gDNA that made up the material.

The CDR3 is 14 residues long. V was shortened by 5 bases and J by 6 bases, with 16 bases between the two germline ends. CDR1 SEHNR and CDR2 FQNEAQ come from the germline V gene (reference sequence). Authors' processing steps: Researchers report that nucleated cell counts were estimated from reference gene primer amplification. Generated by immunoSEQ multiplex PCR, the TCRdb table keeps only in-frame clones and is missing some. D and trimming come from the DNA, and the V and J calls and clone size come from that table. The sample records 300,000 to 400,000 clones, more than 70% being singletons. Sequencing used peripheral blood. This chain connects TRBV7-9 to TRBJ1-1, with D possibly matching TRBD1 (6 bases). This TCR derives from a man aged 30 to 45 with active or convalescent COVID-19. The CDR3 coding sequence is TGTGCCAGCAGCGGGGACATCTTTCATCCTGAAGCTTTCTTT. Translating it yields CASSGDIFHPEAFF.